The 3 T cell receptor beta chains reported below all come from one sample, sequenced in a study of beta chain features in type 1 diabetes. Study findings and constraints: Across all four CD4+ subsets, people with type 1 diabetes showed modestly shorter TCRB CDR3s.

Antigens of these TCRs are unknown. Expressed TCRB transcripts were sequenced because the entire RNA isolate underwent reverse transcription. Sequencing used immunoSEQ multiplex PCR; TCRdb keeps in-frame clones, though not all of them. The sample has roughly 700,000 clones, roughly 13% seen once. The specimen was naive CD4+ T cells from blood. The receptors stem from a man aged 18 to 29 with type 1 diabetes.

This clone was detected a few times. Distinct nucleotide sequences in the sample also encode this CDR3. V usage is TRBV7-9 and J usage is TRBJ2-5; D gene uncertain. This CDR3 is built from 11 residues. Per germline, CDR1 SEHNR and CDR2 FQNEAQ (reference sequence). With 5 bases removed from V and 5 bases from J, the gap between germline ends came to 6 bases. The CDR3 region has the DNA TGTGCCAGCAGCCCTCTGGAGACCCAGTACTTC. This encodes CASSPLETQYF.

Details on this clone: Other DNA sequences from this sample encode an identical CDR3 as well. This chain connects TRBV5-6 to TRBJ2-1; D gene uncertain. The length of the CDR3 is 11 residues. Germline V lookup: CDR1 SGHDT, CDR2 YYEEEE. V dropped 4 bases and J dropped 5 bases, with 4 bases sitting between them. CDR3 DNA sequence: TGTGCCAGCAGCCTTAACAATGAGCAGTTCTTC. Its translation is CASSLNNEQFF.

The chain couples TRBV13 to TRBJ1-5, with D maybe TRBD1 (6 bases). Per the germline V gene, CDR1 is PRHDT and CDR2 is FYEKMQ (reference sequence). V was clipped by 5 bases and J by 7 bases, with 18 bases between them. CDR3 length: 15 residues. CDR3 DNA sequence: TGTGCCAGCAGCAAAAAACAAGGGGGTAGCCAGCCCCAGCATTTT. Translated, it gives CASSKKQGGSQPQHF.